Shown below are 29 T cell receptor beta chains from a single sample sequenced in a study of blood T cell repertoires in COVID-19. Assay used: immunoSEQ multiplex PCR; TCRdb lists only in-frame clones, some missing. Here the sample spans 25,000 to 35,000 clones, more than 80% being singletons. Material for sequencing was peripheral blood. The receptors derive from a human donor in a cohort sampled during active COVID-19.

The V and J genes are TRBV12-5 and TRBJ2-3, with a weak D call TRBD2 (7 bases). V gave up 7 bases and J gave up 6 bases, with 17 bases separating them. The CDR3 totals 14 residues. The germline gives CDR1 LGHNT, CDR2 FRNRAP. In DNA, the CDR3 is TGTGCTAGTGACTTGGGGGGGCGTGGGGATACGCAGTATTTT. This encodes CASDLGGRGDTQYF.

This clone was seen more than once but under ten times. CDR3 in DNA: TGTGCCAGCAGGACCAGCGGGAGCGCCGCCGAGACCCAGTACTTC. Its protein product is CASRTSGSAAETQYF. J is TRBJ2-5 and V is TRBV2; 8 bases are shared with TRBD2. Germline CDR1 SNHLY, CDR2 FYNNEI. Losses at the gene ends were 6 bases for V and 5 bases for J; bases not matched to a gene: 11. The CDR3 totals 15 residues.

This clone appeared a single time. The V call is TRBV25-1, the J call TRBJ1-6; 7 bases map to TRBD1. The germline V gene has CDR1 MGHDK and CDR2 SYGVNS. Germline trimming cut 7 bases from V and 13 bases from J; bases unmatched to any gene: 7. This CDR3 spans 12 amino acids. CDR3 protein: CASKGPGGPLHF. CDR3 bases: TGTGCCAGCAAAGGGCCAGGGGGTCCCCTCCACTTT.

This chain connects TRBV12-3 or TRBV12-4 to TRBJ1-1; 7 nucleotides align to TRBD1. With 6 bases clipped from V and 6 bases from J, the junction kept 7 bases outside the gene matches. The CDR3 totals 13 residues. CDR3 bases: TGTGCCAGCAGCCCCAGGGGGATAGCTGAAGCTTTCTTT. Translating gives CASSPRGIAEAFF.

The V gene is TRBV28, the J gene TRBJ2-5; D might be TRBD2 (6 bases). Trimming left V 7 bases short and J 5 bases short, with 11 bases between. The CDR3 runs to 12 residues. CDR1 and CDR2 from the germline V gene are MDHEN and SYDVKM. The DNA of the CDR3 is TGTGCCAGCAATAGCGGACGGGAGACCCAGTACTTC. Its translation is CASNSGRETQYF.

This sequence joins TRBV2 and TRBJ1-5; tentative D call: TRBD1 (5 bases). Trimming left V 10 bases short and J 3 bases short, with 16 bases between. Germline loops: CDR1 SNHLY, CDR2 FYNNEI. CDR3 length: 14 amino acids. The chain's CDR3 is CATGGFTNNQPQHF. The CDR3 DNA is TGTGCCACCGGGGGATTTACTAACAATCAGCCCCAGCATTTT.

The chain combines TRBV5-1 with TRBJ1-1; the match to TRBD1 covers 9 bases. J lost 5 bases, V lost 0 bases, and 2 bases had no gene match. The germline CDR1 and CDR2 sequences are SGHRS and YFSETQ. The CDR3 has 14 amino acids. The CDR3 sequence is CASSLGDRGTEAFF. In DNA form, the CDR3 reads TGCGCCAGCAGCTTGGGAGACAGGGGGACTGAAGCTTTCTTT.

This rearrangement joins TRBV6-5 to TRBJ2-7; TRBD1 agrees at 7 bases. The V gene's germline CDR1 is MNHEY and CDR2 SVGAGI. The CDR3 runs to 12 residues. V was clipped by 6 bases and J by 2 bases; unmatched bases: 1. CDR3 DNA: TGTGCCAGCAGGACAGGGCCCTACGAGCAGTACTTC. This sequence encodes CASRTGPYEQYF.

Worth noting for this clone: The conserved phenylalanine or tryptophan normally closing the CDR3 is absent here, so this likely arose from a read error. No DNA is shown, since the ends of the CDR3 on it are uncertain; the CDR3 is the one TCRdb lists. This chain joins TRBV2 and TRBJ2-7; the table calls TRBD1, which could not be checked here. Germline V lookup: CDR1 SNHLY, CDR2 FYNNEI. The CDR3 is made up of 10 amino acids, end residues included. The CDR3 loop is CASHEGQVYL.

The chain has TRBV7-3 and TRBJ2-7, with 7 bases identical to TRBD1. Per the germline V gene, CDR1 is SGHTA and CDR2 is FQGTGA. The junction had 7 bases not matched to a gene; V was cut back by 5 bases and J by 3 bases. This CDR3 is 14 amino acids long. The CDR3 sequence is CASSPGQDRYEQYF. CDR3 DNA sequence: TGTGCCAGCAGCCCCGGACAGGACCGCTACGAGCAGTACTTC.

This clone was found once. This chain links TRBV2 with TRBJ1-5; D remains unclear. The CDR3 consists of 16 residues. Germline V lookup: CDR1 SNHLY, CDR2 FYNNEI. Trimming removed 4 bases from V and 4 bases from J, with 17 bases in between. The CDR3 DNA reads as TGTGCCAGCAGTGTTGAGGCCCTCACCTTTAATCAGCCCCAGCATTTT. Translated: CASSVEALTFNQPQHF.

The rearrangement joins TRBV6-2 or TRBV6-3 to TRBJ1-2; maybe TRBD1 (6 bases). This CDR3 contains 13 residues. CDR1 and CDR2 (germline): MNHEY, SVGEGT. Between the trimmed V and J ends, which lost 6 bases and 4 bases, there was a span of 12 bases. The CDR3 region has the DNA TGTGCCAGCAGCCCCGGGACATCCTATGGCTACACCTTC. It encodes CASSPGTSYGYTF.

This chain uses TRBV14 with TRBJ2-5; D gene ambiguous. Between the trimmed V and J ends, which lost 1 base and 5 bases, there was a span of 5 bases. Germline V gives CDR1 SGHDN, CDR2 FVKESK. The CDR3 contains 12 residues. The CDR3 bases are TGTGCCAGCAGCCAAGGAGGCGAGACCCAGTACTTC. As protein: CASSQGGETQYF.

This clone was recorded only once. This chain joins TRBV6-5 and TRBJ2-7; 12 nucleotides match TRBD2. CDR1 is MNHEY, CDR2 SVGAGI, per germline. Trimming at V came to 9 bases and at J to 3 bases, leaving 3 bases not matched to a gene. The CDR3 is 13 residues long. The CDR3 loop is CASTSGGIYEQYF. The CDR3 DNA reads as TGTGCCAGTACTAGCGGGGGGATCTACGAGCAGTACTTC.

This clone occurred a few times. The chain carries TRBV18 and TRBJ1-1, with D possibly TRBD1 on 6 matching bases. CDR3 size: 15 residues. CDR1 and CDR2 (germline): KGHSH, LQKENI. Trimming stripped 4 bases from V and 0 bases from J, with 12 bases between. CDR3 sequence reads: CASSQSGTMNTEAFF. The CDR3 DNA reads TGTGCCAGCTCACAATCCGGGACAATGAACACTGAAGCTTTCTTT. Together with reference TRBV18 and TRBJ1-1, the CDR3 gives the full variable domain: NAGVMQNPRHLVRRRGQEARLRCSPMKGHSHVYWYRQLPEEGLKFMVYLQKENIIDESGMPKERFSAEFPKEGPSILRIQQVVRGDSAAYFCASSQSGTMNTEAFFGQGTRLTVV.

This rearrangement joins TRBV29-1 to TRBJ2-5; D unclear. There are 13 residues in the CDR3. Germline CDR1 SQVTM, CDR2 ANQGSEA. With 2 bases removed from V and 5 bases from J, the gap between germline ends came to 12 bases. The CDR3: CSVERQDGETQYF. As DNA, the CDR3 is TGCAGCGTTGAAAGGCAGGATGGGGAGACCCAGTACTTC.

The chain employs TRBV20-1 and TRBJ2-7, with 8 bases fitting TRBD1. Germline V gene data show CDR1 as DFQATT and CDR2 as SNEGSKA (reference sequence). The CDR3 has 13 residues. V was pared by 3 bases and J by 7 bases, with 8 bases of the junction left unmatched. CDR3 nucleotide sequence: TGCAGTGCTAGTCACCAGGGGGCATGGGAGCAGTACTTC. Its protein product is CSASHQGAWEQYF.

The V call is TRBV19, the J call TRBJ2-5; tentative D call: TRBD1 (5 bases). This CDR3 region has 15 residues. V was clipped by 3 bases and J by 2 bases, with 13 bases between them. Germline assignment: CDR1 LNHDA and CDR2 SQIVND (reference sequence). The CDR3 loop reads CASSIAAQVQETQYF. The CDR3 nucleotides are TGTGCCAGTAGTATTGCTGCACAGGTTCAAGAGACCCAGTACTTC.

The chain employs TRBV30 and TRBJ2-1; D is unresolved. The ends were cut back, 4 bases at V and 5 bases at J, with 15 bases in the middle. Germline assignment: CDR1 GTSNPN and CDR2 SVGIG (reference sequence). This CDR3 region has 14 residues. CDR3 DNA sequence: TGTGCCTGGAACGGTGCAGGCACCAACAATGAGCAGTTCTTC. This sequence encodes CAWNGAGTNNEQFF.

J is TRBJ1-6 and V is TRBV7-2; D not resolved. The germline V gene encodes CDR1 SGHTA and CDR2 FQGNSA. V was pared by 1 base and J by 1 base, with 8 bases between. This CDR3 region has 16 residues. The CDR3 loop reads CASSLEPGSYNSPLHF. CDR3 DNA: TGTGCCAGCAGCTTAGAACCAGGTTCCTATAATTCACCCCTCCACTTT.

The chain recombines TRBV14 with TRBJ1-1; D perhaps matches TRBD1 (5 bases). The CDR3 is 14 residues long. The V gene's germline CDR1 is SGHDN and CDR2 FVKESK. The V gene lost 4 bases and the J gene lost 0 bases, with 9 bases spanning the gap. CDR3 loop: CASSLMTVNTEAFF. CDR3 DNA: TGTGCCAGCAGCCTCATGACAGTGAACACTGAAGCTTTCTTT.

The rearrangement links TRBV5-5 to TRBJ2-1; D is unresolved. This CDR3 is 11 amino acids long. Trimming removed 3 bases at V and 4 bases at J, with 2 bases between. Looked up from germline, CDR1 is SGHKS and CDR2 is YYEKEE (reference sequence). The CDR3 sequence: CASSSYNEQFF. The CDR3 DNA reads as TGTGCCAGCAGCTCTTACAATGAGCAGTTCTTC.

In DNA, the CDR3 is TGTGCCAGCAGCCTAAGTCAGGGGGGTTCACCCCTCCACTTT. Protein: CASSLSQGGSPLHF. The genes are TRBV2 and TRBJ1-6; 7 bases are shared with TRBD1. Trimming took 6 bases from V and 9 from J; bases not matched to a gene: 8. This CDR3 contains 14 residues. Per the germline V gene, CDR1 is SNHLY and CDR2 is FYNNEI.

V gene TRBV18 combines with J gene TRBJ2-7, with TRBD1 matching 7 bases. Germline trimming cut 0 bases from V and 3 bases from J; bases unmatched to any gene: 8. This CDR3 is 16 amino acids long. Germline CDR1 and CDR2: KGHSH and LQKENI. The CDR3 region is CASSPPGAGQVYEQYF. CDR3 coding DNA: TGTGCCAGCTCACCACCAGGGGCCGGACAGGTCTACGAGCAGTACTTC.

The rearrangement uses TRBV11-3 and TRBJ2-7, with TRBD1 identical over 8 bases. The CDR3 sequence is 13 residues long. Germline CDR1 SGHNT, CDR2 YENEEA. The trim removed 5 bases at V and 6 bases at J, leaving 6 bases unmatched. As DNA, the CDR3 is TGTGCCAGCAGCCGGACAGGGTCGAGCGAGCAGTACTTC. Translation gives CASSRTGSSEQYF.

The gene calls are TRBV9 and TRBJ1-6, with 7 bases aligning to TRBD1. The V and J ends lost 4 bases and 6 bases, in that order; junction bases with no gene match: 7. The germline V gene encodes CDR1 SGDLS and CDR2 YYNGEE. The CDR3 loop spans 15 amino acids. The DNA for the CDR3 is TGTGCCAGCAGCTCGGGACAGCAAAGTAATTCACCCCTCCACTTT. It specifies CASSSGQQSNSPLHF.

This clone has only one observation. This chain links TRBV5-6 with TRBJ2-7; weak D call: TRBD2 (7 bases). V was shortened by 2 bases and J by 2 bases, with 14 bases between the two germline ends. Per germline, CDR1 SGHDT and CDR2 YYEEEE. This CDR3 has 15 amino acids. As DNA, the CDR3 is TGTGCCAGCAGCTTCCTGGGGGGGCCGACCTACGAGCAGTACTTC. It codes for CASSFLGGPTYEQYF. The entire variable domain, with the rest obtained from reference TRBV5-6 and TRBJ2-7, is as follows: DAGVTQSPTHLIKTRGQQVTLRCSPKSGHDTVSWYQQALGQGPQFIFQYYEEEERQRGNFPDRFSGHQFPNYSSELNVNALLLGDSALYLCASSFLGGPTYEQYFGPGTRLTVT.

V and J are TRBV27 and TRBJ2-7, with 14 bases lining up with TRBD2. V trimming: 6 bases; J trimming: 6 bases; junction bases outside the gene matches: 4. Per the germline V gene, CDR1 is MNHEY and CDR2 is SMNVEV (reference sequence). The length of the CDR3 is 14 residues. CDR3 in amino acids: CASSVGLAGAEQYF. CDR3 nucleotide sequence: TGTGCCAGCAGCGTGGGACTAGCGGGAGCCGAGCAGTACTTC.

The CDR3 here is CASSLAAGTGRSYEQYF. CDR3 in DNA: TGTGCCAGCAGCTTAGCAGCGGGGACAGGGAGGTCCTACGAGCAGTACTTC. This sequence joins TRBV7-6 and TRBJ2-7, with 9 bases matching TRBD1. V trimming: 0 bases; J trimming: 1 base; junction bases outside the gene matches: 7. This CDR3 is 17 amino acids long. The germline V gene encodes CDR1 SGHVS and CDR2 FNYEAQ. The complete variable domain, with remaining parts taken from reference TRBV7-6 and TRBJ2-7, reads GAGVSQSPRYKVTKRGQDVALRCDPISGHVSLYWYRQALGQGPEFLTYFNYEAQQDKSGLPNDRFSAERPEGSISTLTIQRTEQRDSAMYRCASSLAAGTGRSYEQYFGPGTRLTVT.